This T cell receptor beta chain stems from a study of cytomegalovirus exposure and HLA in healthy donors. Trimming left V 1 base short and J 0 bases short, with 10 bases between. This CDR3 is 15 amino acids long. CDR1 and CDR2 (germline): SGHRS, YFSETQ. 13 Jbeta primers and 60 Vbeta primers were used for the PCR. The protocol was immunoSEQ multiplex PCR, while the TCRdb copy is restricted to in-frame clones and leaves out a portion. The sample shows roughly 120,000 clones, more than 80% of them seen only once. Sequencing was carried out using PBMCs. The V call is TRBV5-1, the J call TRBJ1-1, with D uncertain. The origin of this receptor is a male donor in good health and CMV-seronegative. This CDR3 reads CASSLHREMNTEAFF. CDR3 DNA sequence: TGCGCCAGCAGCTTGCACAGAGAGATGAACACTGAAGCTTTCTTT.